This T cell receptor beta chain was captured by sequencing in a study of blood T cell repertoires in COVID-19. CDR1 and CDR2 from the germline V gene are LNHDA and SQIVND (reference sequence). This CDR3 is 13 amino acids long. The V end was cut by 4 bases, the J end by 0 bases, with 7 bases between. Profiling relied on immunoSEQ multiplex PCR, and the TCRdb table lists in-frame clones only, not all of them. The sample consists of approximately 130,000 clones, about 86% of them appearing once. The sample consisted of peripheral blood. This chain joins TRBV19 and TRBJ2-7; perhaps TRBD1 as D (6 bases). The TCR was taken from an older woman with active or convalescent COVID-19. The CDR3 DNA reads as TGTGCCAGTAGTAACAGGGTCTCCTACGAGCAGTACTTC. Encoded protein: CASSNRVSYEQYF.